This T cell receptor (beta chain) originates from a study of T cell responses to AZD1222 COVID-19 vaccine. Using immunoSEQ multiplex PCR, the repertoire was profiled, and TCRdb retains in-frame clones only, with some absent. The repertoire holds about 130,000 clones, with 70% to 90% as singletons. Germline V CDR1 and CDR2: KGHSH, LQKENI. This CDR3 is 14 amino acids long. V shed 5 bases, J shed 6 bases, and the junction held 8 bases outside the gene matches. The chain carries TRBV18 and TRBJ2-7, with 9 positions matching TRBD1. The sequence derives from an adult in good health. The source material was peripheral blood, sampled on day 0 of AZD1222 vaccination. CDR3 sequence: CASSSGQGIGEQYF. Written as DNA, the CDR3 is TGTGCCAGCTCATCGGGACAGGGAATAGGCGAGCAGTACTTC.